Listed below are T cell receptor beta chains from one sample, sequenced in a study of blood T cell repertoires in COVID-19. Sequencing used immunoSEQ multiplex PCR; TCRdb keeps in-frame clones, though not all of them. The sample lists under 250,000 clones, about 90% occurring once. The sequenced sample consisted of peripheral blood. The receptors stem from a man between 18 and 29 years old with active or convalescent COVID-19. Both conserved end residues are trimmed from each CDR3.

v_gene	j_gene	len	CDR3aa
TRBV9	TRBJ1-5	13	ASSPGTASNQPQH
TRBV18	TRBJ1-1	11	ASSENLNTEAF
TRBV5-6	TRBJ2-7	11	ASSLALSRAQY
TRBV7-2	TRBJ1-2	13	ASRSTPVLLYGYT
TRBV7-9	TRBJ2-7	12	ASRADRGEHEQY
TRBV7-6	TRBJ2-7	14	ASSLRGRGVLYEQY
TRBV7-9	TRBJ2-5	14	ASSDRLDLIQETQY
TRBV9	TRBJ2-3	13	ASSVTASSTDTQY
TRBV7-9	TRBJ1-1	13	ASSSPDRKNTEAF
TRBV13	TRBJ2-7	13	ASSYGVGGSGEQY
TRBV7-9	TRBJ2-1	12	ASRREGSYNEQF
TRBV29-1	TRBJ2-3	11	SVEKRSTDTQY
TRBV7-6	TRBJ1-2	13	ASSPISGGIYGYT
TRBV7-8	TRBJ2-7	10	ASSPSSYEQY
TRBV13	TRBJ2-7	14	ASSSQTSGGLYKQY
TRBV28	TRBJ1-2	14	ASHPGQGLRYGGYT
TRBV28	TRBJ1-3	13	ASSSLFSSGNTIY
TRBV9	TRBJ2-7	13	ASSVDFTGVGEQY
TRBV5-1	TRBJ1-1	10	ASSLDSFEAF
TRBV3-1/TRBV3-2	TRBJ2-7	13	ASSQGIAPSYEQY
TRBV9	TRBJ1-1	13	ASSVISRGGTEAF
TRBV2	TRBJ2-5	9	ASVQQETQY
TRBV12-3/TRBV12-4	TRBJ2-4	11	ASSLVLGDIQY
TRBV28	TRBJ1-1	17	ASSLLVIQGMPGNTEAF
TRBV10-3	TRBJ2-1	13	AISVVASGGNEQF
TRBV28	TRBJ2-5	12	ASREGQVGETQY
TRBV5-6	TRBJ2-3	13	ASSLTGGGTDTQY
TRBV27	TRBJ2-3	11	ASSFVGPDTQY
TRBV5-4	TRBJ1-2	13	ASSLRQVFDYGYT
TRBV6-5	TRBJ1-1	11	ASSYHINTEAF
TRBV27	TRBJ1-2	11	ASSPSNNYGYT
TRBV7-2	TRBJ1-4	13	ASSLEAREEEKLF
TRBV6-2/TRBV6-3	TRBJ1-1	14	ASSYTTQNLNTEAF
TRBV19	TRBJ1-1	14	ASNPTAGGRGTEAF
TRBV5-1	TRBJ1-4	13	ASSLTGKTNEKLF
TRBV15	TRBJ2-5	13	ATRAHSAGSGTQY
TRBV19	TRBJ1-3	15	ASSNYRDIRSGNTIY
TRBV19	TRBJ1-5	12	ASSLHRENQPQH
TRBV5-8	TRBJ1-5	12	ASSSPDSYQPQH
TRBV7-9	TRBJ2-7	13	ASSSTGDRVHEQY
TRBV29-1	TRBJ1-1	10	SVEVGSTEAF
TRBV6-5	TRBJ1-2	12	ASSYSEGSYGYT
TRBV6-1	TRBJ2-2	11	ASSEGEAGELF
TRBV3-1/TRBV3-2	TRBJ1-2	12	ASSHREAGYGYT
TRBV21-1	TRBJ2-1	15	ASSKSPRDRGYNEQF
TRBV2	TRBJ2-1	9	ASSSYNEQF
TRBV7-9	TRBJ1-1	12	ASSIQPAGGEAF
TRBV16	TRBJ2-7	12	ASTGTGSSYEQY